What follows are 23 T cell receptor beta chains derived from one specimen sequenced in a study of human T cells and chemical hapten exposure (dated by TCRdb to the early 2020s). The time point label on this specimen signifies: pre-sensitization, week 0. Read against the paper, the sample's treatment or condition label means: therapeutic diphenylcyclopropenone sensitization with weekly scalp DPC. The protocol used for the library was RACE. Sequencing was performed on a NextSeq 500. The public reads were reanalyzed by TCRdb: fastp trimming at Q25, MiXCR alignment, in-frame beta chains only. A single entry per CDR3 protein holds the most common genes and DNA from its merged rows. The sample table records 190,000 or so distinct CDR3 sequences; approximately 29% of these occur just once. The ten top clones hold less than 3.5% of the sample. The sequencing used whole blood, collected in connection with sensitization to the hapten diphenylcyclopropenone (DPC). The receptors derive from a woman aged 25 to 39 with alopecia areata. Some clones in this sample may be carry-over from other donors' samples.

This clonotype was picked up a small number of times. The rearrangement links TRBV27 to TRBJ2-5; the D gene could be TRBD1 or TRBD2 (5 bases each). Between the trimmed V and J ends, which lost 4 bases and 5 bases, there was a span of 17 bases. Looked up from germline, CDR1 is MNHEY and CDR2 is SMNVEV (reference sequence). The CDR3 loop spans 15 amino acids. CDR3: CASSSTTRGLETQYF. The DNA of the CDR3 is TGTGCCAGCAGTTCCACCACTAGGGGTCTGGAGACCCAGTACTTC.

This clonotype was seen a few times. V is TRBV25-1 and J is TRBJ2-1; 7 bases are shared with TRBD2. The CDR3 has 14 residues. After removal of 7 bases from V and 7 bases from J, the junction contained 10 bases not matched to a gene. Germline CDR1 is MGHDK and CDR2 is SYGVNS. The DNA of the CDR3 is TGTGCCAGCATTTCGACTAGCTCTAGAAATGAGCAGTTCTTC. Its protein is CASISTSSRNEQFF.

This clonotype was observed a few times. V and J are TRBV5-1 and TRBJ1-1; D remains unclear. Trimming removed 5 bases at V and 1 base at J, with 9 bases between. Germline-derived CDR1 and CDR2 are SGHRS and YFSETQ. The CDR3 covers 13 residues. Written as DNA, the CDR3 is TGCGCCAGCAGGGCGACGGAGAACACTGAAGCTTTCTTT. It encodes CASRATENTEAFF. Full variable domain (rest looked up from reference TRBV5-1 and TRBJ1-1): KAGVTQTPRYLIKTRGQQVTLSCSPISGHRSVSWYQQTPGQGLQFLFEYFSETQRNKGNFPGRFSGRQFSNSRSEMNVSTLELGDSALYLCASRATENTEAFFGQGTRLTVV.

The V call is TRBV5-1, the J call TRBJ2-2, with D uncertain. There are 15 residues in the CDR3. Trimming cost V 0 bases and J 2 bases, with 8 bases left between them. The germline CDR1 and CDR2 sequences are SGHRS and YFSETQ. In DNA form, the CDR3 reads TGCGCCAGCAGCTTGGGGGGAACTAACACCGGGGAGCTGTTTTTT. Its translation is CASSLGGTNTGELFF.

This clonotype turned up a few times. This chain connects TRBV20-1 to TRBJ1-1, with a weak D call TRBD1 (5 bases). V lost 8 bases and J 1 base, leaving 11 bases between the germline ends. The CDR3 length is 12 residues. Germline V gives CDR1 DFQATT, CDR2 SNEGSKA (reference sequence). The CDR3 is CSSPRANTEAFF. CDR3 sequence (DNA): TGCAGTTCCCCCAGGGCGAACACTGAAGCTTTCTTT.

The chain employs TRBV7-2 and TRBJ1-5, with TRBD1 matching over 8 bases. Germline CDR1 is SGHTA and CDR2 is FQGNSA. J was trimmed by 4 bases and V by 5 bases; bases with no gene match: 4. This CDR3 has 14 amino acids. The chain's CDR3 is CASSVRQGNQPQHF. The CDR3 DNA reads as TGTGCCAGCAGCGTTCGACAGGGGAATCAGCCCCAGCATTTT.

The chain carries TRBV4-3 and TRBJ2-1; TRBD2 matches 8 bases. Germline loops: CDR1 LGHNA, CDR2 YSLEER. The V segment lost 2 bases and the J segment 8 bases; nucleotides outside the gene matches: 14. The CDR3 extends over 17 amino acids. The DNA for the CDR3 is TGCGCCAGCAGCCAACGTTTAGCGGGGACCTATGATTATGAGCAGTTCTTC. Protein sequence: CASSQRLAGTYDYEQFF.

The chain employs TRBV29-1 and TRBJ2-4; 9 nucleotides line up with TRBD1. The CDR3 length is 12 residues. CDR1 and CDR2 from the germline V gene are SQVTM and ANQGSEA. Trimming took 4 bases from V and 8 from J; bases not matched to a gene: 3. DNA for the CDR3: TGCAGCGTTGCCCGGACAGGGGACATTCAGTACTTC. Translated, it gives CSVARTGDIQYF.

The chain's CDR3 is CASSRLGLQETQYF. In DNA, the CDR3 is TGTGCCAGCAGCCGACTGGGGCTACAAGAGACCCAGTACTTC. The chain links TRBV5-4 to TRBJ2-5, with a possible D match to TRBD1 (5 bases). Trimming removed 4 bases from V and 2 bases from J, with 12 bases in between. This CDR3 spans 14 amino acids. Germline CDR1 is SGHNT and CDR2 is YYREEE (reference sequence).

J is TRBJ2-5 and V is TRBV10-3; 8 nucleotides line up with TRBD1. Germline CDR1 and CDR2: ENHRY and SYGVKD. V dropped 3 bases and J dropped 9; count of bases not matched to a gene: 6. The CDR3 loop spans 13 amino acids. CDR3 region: CAISDPDREAQYF. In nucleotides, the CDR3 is TGTGCCATCAGTGATCCGGACAGGGAGGCCCAGTACTTC.

The CDR3 DNA is TGTGCCAGCTTTGGGACAGGGGGAGAGACCCAGTACTTC. Its protein is CASFGTGGETQYF. V usage is TRBV28 and J usage is TRBJ2-5; 11 positions match TRBD1. Trimming at V came to 8 bases and at J to 4 bases, leaving 3 bases not matched to a gene. The CDR3 is 13 residues long. Per the germline V gene, CDR1 is MDHEN and CDR2 is SYDVKM.

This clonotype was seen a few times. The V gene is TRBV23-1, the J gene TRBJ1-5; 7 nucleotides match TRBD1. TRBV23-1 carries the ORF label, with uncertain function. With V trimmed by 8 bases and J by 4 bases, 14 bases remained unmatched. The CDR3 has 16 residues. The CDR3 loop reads CASQDTGEGGNQPQHF. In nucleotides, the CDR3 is TGCGCCAGCCAAGATACAGGGGAGGGAGGGAATCAGCCCCAGCATTTT.

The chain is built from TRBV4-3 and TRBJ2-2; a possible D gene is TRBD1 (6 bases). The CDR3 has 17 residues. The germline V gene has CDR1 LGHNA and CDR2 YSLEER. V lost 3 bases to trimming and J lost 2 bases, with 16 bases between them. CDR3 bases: TGCGCCAGCAGCCAGGACCGGGACATCCTAAACACCGGGGAGCTGTTTTTT. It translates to CASSQDRDILNTGELFF.

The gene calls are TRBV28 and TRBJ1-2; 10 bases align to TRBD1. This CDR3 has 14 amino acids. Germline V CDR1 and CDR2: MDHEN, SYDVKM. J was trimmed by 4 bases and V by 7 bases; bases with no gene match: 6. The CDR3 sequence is CASNGGQGSYGYTF. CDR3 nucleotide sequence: TGTGCCAGCAATGGGGGACAGGGGAGCTATGGCTACACCTTC.

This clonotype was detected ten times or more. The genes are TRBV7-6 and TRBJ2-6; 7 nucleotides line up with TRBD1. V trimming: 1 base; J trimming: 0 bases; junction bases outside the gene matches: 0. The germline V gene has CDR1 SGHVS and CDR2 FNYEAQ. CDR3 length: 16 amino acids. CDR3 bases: TGTGCCAGCAGCTTAGAGGGGGCCTCTGGGGCCAACGTCCTGACTTTC. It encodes CASSLEGASGANVLTF.

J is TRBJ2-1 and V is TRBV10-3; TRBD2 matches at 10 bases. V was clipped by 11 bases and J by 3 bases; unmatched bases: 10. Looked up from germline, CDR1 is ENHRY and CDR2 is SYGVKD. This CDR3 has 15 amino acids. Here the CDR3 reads CAATPSGSNYNEQFF. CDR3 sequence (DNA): TGTGCCGCCACCCCTAGCGGGAGTAACTACAATGAGCAGTTCTTC.

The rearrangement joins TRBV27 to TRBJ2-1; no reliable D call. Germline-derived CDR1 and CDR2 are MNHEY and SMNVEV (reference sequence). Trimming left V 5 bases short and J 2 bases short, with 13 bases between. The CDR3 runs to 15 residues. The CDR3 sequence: CASSLGNRPYNEQFF. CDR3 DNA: TGTGCCAGCAGTCTGGGGAACCGGCCCTACAATGAGCAGTTCTTC.

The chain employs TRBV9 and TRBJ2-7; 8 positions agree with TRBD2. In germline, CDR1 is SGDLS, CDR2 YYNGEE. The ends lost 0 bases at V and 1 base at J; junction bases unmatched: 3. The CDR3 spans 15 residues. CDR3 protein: CASSVAGGASYEQYF. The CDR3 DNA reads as TGTGCCAGCAGCGTAGCCGGGGGGGCATCCTACGAGCAGTACTTC.

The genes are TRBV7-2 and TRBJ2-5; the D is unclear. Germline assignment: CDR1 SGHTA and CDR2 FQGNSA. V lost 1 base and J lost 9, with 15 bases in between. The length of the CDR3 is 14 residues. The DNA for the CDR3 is TGTGCCAGCAGCTTAGATCTGGGCAGCAGGTCCCAGTACTTC. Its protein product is CASSLDLGSRSQYF.

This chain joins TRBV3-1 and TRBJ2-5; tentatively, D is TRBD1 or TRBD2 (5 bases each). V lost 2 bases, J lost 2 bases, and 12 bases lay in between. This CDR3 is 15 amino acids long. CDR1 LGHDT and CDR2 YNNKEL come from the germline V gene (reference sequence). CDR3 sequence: CASSQKGEPQETQYF. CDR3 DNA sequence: TGTGCCAGCAGCCAAAAAGGGGAGCCACAAGAGACCCAGTACTTC.

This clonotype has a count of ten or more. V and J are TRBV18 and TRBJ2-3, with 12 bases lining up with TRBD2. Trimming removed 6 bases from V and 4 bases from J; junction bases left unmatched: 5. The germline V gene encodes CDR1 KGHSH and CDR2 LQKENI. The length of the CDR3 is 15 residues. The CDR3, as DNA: TGTGCCAGCTCGCCGACTAGCGGGAGAGCAGATACGCAGTATTTT. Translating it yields CASSPTSGRADTQYF.

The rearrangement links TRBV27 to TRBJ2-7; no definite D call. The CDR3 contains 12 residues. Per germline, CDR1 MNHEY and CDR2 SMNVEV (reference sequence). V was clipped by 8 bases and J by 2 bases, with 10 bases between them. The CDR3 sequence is CASGPLTYEQYF. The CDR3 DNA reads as TGTGCCAGCGGGCCTCTGACCTACGAGCAGTACTTC.

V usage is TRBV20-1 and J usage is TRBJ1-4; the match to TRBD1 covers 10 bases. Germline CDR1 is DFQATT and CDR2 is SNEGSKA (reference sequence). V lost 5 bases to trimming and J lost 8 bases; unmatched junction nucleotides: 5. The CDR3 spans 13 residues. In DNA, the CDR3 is TGCAGTGCTCGGACAGGGGGAGAGGAAAAACTGTTTTTT. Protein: CSARTGGEEKLFF.